A single sample is the source of the 29 T cell receptor beta chains below, sequenced in a study of cytomegalovirus exposure and HLA in healthy donors. The PCR had 60 Vbeta and 13 Jbeta primers. Data came from immunoSEQ multiplex PCR; TCRdb stores just in-frame clones and leaves some out. The sample carries about 130,000 clones, roughly four fifths recorded once. The sequencing input was PBMCs. These receptors were collected from a male donor in good health and CMV-seropositive.

The rearrangement links TRBV4-1 to TRBJ2-5; tentative D call: TRBD2 (5 bases). Germline CDR1 is MGHRA and CDR2 is YSYEKL. V lost 4 bases and J lost 5, with 14 bases in between. The CDR3 has 14 residues. CDR3 in DNA: TGCGCCAGCAGCCCAAGACTACCCGGGGAGACCCAGTACTTC. Protein: CASSPRLPGETQYF.

The sample holds a few counts of this clone. The chain joins TRBV6-6 to TRBJ2-7, with TRBD2 matching 8 bases. Per germline, CDR1 MNHNY and CDR2 SVGAGI (reference sequence). V lost 10 bases, J lost 6 bases, and 8 bases stayed unmatched. The CDR3 contains 12 residues. CDR3: CATGLAEGEQYF. For the CDR3, the DNA is TGTGCCACCGGACTAGCCGAAGGCGAGCAGTACTTC.

J is TRBJ2-1 and V is TRBV7-2; 9 nucleotides agree with TRBD2. CDR1 is SGHTA, CDR2 FQGNSA, per germline. There are 17 residues in the CDR3. J gave up 4 bases and V 1 base, and 8 bases lay outside the gene matches. The CDR3 nucleotides are TGTGCCAGCAGCTTAGATGCAGCGGGAGGACTTTACAATGAGCAGTTCTTC. Amino acids: CASSLDAAGGLYNEQFF.

The genes are TRBV5-1 and TRBJ2-7; 11 bases align to TRBD2. Germline CDR1 reads SGHRS; CDR2 reads YFSETQ. Trimming at V came to 2 bases and at J to 6 bases, leaving 13 bases not matched to a gene. The CDR3 extends over 17 amino acids. The CDR3 DNA follows: TGCGCCAGCAGCTTCCTTTTAGCGGGAGGGCCGCAGGTCGAGCAGTACTTC. Encoded protein: CASSFLLAGGPQVEQYF.

The chain combines TRBV5-6 with TRBJ2-7; 7 bases are a match to TRBD2. The V and J ends lost 0 bases and 1 base, in that order; junction bases with no gene match: 4. CDR3 length: 15 residues. CDR1 SGHDT and CDR2 YYEEEE come from the germline V gene. CDR3 nucleotide sequence: TGTGCCAGCAGCTTGGCGGGGGGAGGGTCCTACGAGCAGTACTTC. Translation: CASSLAGGGSYEQYF.

The chain recombines TRBV9 with TRBJ2-2, with no clear D. This CDR3 has 15 residues. V gave up 4 bases and J gave up 3 bases, with 13 bases separating them. The V gene's germline CDR1 is SGDLS and CDR2 YYNGEE. The CDR3 protein is CASSREAADTGELFF. The CDR3 bases are TGTGCCAGCAGCCGCGAGGCGGCAGACACCGGGGAGCTGTTTTTT.

The chain has TRBV11-1 and TRBJ2-1; 9 bases fit TRBD1. CDR3 length: 14 residues. J lost 8 bases, V lost 1 base, and 3 bases had no gene match. CDR1 is SGHAT and CDR2 is FQDESV in the germline V gene (reference sequence). Here the CDR3 DNA reads TGTGCCAGCAGCTTAGGGGACAGGGACCATGAGCAGTTCTTC. Encoded protein: CASSLGDRDHEQFF. The variable domain in full, completed from reference TRBV11-1 and TRBJ2-1, reads EAEVAQSPRYKITEKSQAVAFWCDPISGHATLYWYRQILGQGPELLVQFQDESVVDDSQLPKDRFSAERLKGVDSTLKIQPAELGDSAMYLCASSLGDRDHEQFFGPGTRLTVL.

The rearrangement links TRBV5-4 to TRBJ2-7, with TRBD2 identical over 7 bases. This CDR3 region has 14 residues. V lost 3 bases to trimming and J lost 5 bases; unmatched junction nucleotides: 8. The germline gives CDR1 SGHNT, CDR2 YYREEE (reference sequence). CDR3 bases: TGTGCCAGCAGCTCGGGGGGAGAGGTCCACGAGCAGTACTTC. It codes for CASSSGGEVHEQYF.

Only a few counts were recorded for this clone. The V gene is TRBV19, the J gene TRBJ1-5; 8 bases are shared with TRBD1. The V and J ends lost 6 bases and 2 bases, in that order; junction bases with no gene match: 3. Germline V lookup: CDR1 LNHDA, CDR2 SQIVND (reference sequence). The CDR3 has 14 amino acids. CDR3 in DNA: TGTGCCAGTAGCGAGACAGGGGGCAATCAGCCCCAGCATTTT. As protein: CASSETGGNQPQHF.

CDR3 DNA: TGCAGCGCTCCGGGACTAGCGGGAGGATGGGCCTACGAGCAGTACTTC. This translates into CSAPGLAGGWAYEQYF. The chain recombines TRBV29-1 with TRBJ2-7; the match to TRBD2 covers 15 bases. The CDR3 length is 16 residues. Unmatched junction bases numbered 9, after V lost 7 bases and J lost 2 bases. Germline V CDR1 and CDR2: SQVTM, ANQGSEA.

This chain uses TRBV5-1 with TRBJ2-6; 9 nucleotides match TRBD1. The V segment lost 9 bases and the J segment 2 bases; nucleotides outside the gene matches: 12. Germline V CDR1 and CDR2: SGHRS, YFSETQ. The CDR3 loop spans 17 amino acids. CDR3 protein: CATSRGQGNPGANVLTF. The CDR3 DNA sequence: TGCGCCACCTCAAGGGGACAGGGAAATCCTGGGGCCAACGTCCTGACTTTC.

V is TRBV30 and J is TRBJ2-1; no reliable D call. The CDR3 loop spans 12 amino acids. Trimming took off 3 bases at V and 8 bases at J, with 11 bases between the two ends. Looked up from germline, CDR1 is GTSNPN and CDR2 is SVGIG (reference sequence). The CDR3 DNA reads as TGTGCCTGGAGCCCGCGTCTGGATGAGCAGTTCTTC. Residues: CAWSPRLDEQFF.

This clone was counted a few times. V gene TRBV7-2 combines with J gene TRBJ1-1; the D gene is possibly TRBD1 (5 bases). The V gene lost 1 base and the J gene lost 10 bases, with 25 bases spanning the gap. This CDR3 region has 17 residues. Germline V CDR1 and CDR2: SGHTA, FQGNSA. The CDR3 is CASSLDFTGLSIAVAFF. CDR3 DNA: TGTGCCAGCAGCTTAGATTTTACAGGACTATCCATCGCTGTAGCTTTCTTT.

The genes are TRBV7-2 and TRBJ2-1; perhaps TRBD2 as D (6 bases). Germline V gene sequence: CDR1 SGHTA, CDR2 FQGNSA. V lost 3 bases and J lost 0, with 12 bases in between. The CDR3 has 16 residues. CDR3 nucleotides: TGTGCCAGCAGCTTCGTAGGAGGGGCCTCCTACAATGAGCAGTTCTTC. This gives the protein CASSFVGGASYNEQFF.

This sequence joins TRBV27 and TRBJ1-1, with TRBD1 as a possible D gene (6 bases). The germline V and J ends were trimmed by 4 bases and 1 base, with 10 bases remaining between them. There are 14 residues in the CDR3. Looked up from germline, CDR1 is MNHEY and CDR2 is SMNVEV (reference sequence). The CDR3 here is CASSSWTENTEAFF. The CDR3 DNA is TGTGCCAGCAGTTCGTGGACAGAGAACACTGAAGCTTTCTTT.

This clone was recorded a few times. The V call is TRBV9, the J call TRBJ2-3, with D unresolved. V lost 3 bases and J lost 4, with 9 bases in between. The length of the CDR3 is 13 residues. Germline V CDR1 and CDR2: SGDLS, YYNGEE. The CDR3 bases are TGTGCCAGCAGCGCTCCCGTAGCAGATACGCAGTATTTT. Translating it yields CASSAPVADTQYF. Variable domain in full (rest from reference TRBV9 and TRBJ2-3): DSGVTQTPKHLITATGQRVTLRCSPRSGDLSVYWYQQSLDQGLQFLIQYYNGEERAKGNILERFSAQQFPDLHSELNLSSLELGDSALYFCASSAPVADTQYFGPGTRLTVL.

V usage is TRBV7-2 and J usage is TRBJ2-1; the match to TRBD2 covers 12 bases. The CDR3 sequence is 18 residues long. The V gene end was trimmed by 1 base and the J gene end by 4 bases; junction bases not matched to a gene: 8. Germline V gives CDR1 SGHTA, CDR2 FQGNSA. The CDR3 reads CASSLGTSGTGGYNEQFF. The DNA for the CDR3 is TGTGCCAGCAGCTTAGGGACTAGCGGGACGGGGGGATACAATGAGCAGTTCTTC.

The chain recombines TRBV28 with TRBJ2-7, with 12 bases identical to TRBD1. V was clipped by 5 bases and J by 6 bases; unmatched bases: 11. CDR1 and CDR2 (germline): MDHEN, SYDVKM. The CDR3 sequence is 16 residues long. DNA of the CDR3: TGTGCCAGCAGTCCTCCACCCGGGACAGGGGGCCTCGAGCAGTACTTC. This translates into CASSPPPGTGGLEQYF.

This clone was seen only a few times. The J gene is TRBJ1-3, the V gene TRBV29-1; D is undetermined. V was pared by 1 base and J by 0 bases, with 7 bases between. The CDR3 sequence is 14 residues long. The V gene's germline CDR1 is SQVTM and CDR2 ANQGSEA. In nucleotides, the CDR3 is TGCAGCGTTGAAGGGCGACTCTCTGGAAACACCATATATTTT. Amino acid sequence: CSVEGRLSGNTIYF. The full variable domain, completed using reference TRBV29-1 and TRBJ1-3, is SAVISQKPSRDICQRGTSLTIQCQVDSQVTMMFWYRQQPGQSLTLIATANQGSEATYESGFVIDKFPISRPNLTFSTLTVSNMSPEDSSIYLCSVEGRLSGNTIYFGEGSWLTVV.

Remarks on this clone: Different DNA sequences within this sample yield the same CDR3. CDR3 in DNA: TGTGCCAGCAGCGGTAGGGGGCTTAGCACAGATACGCAGTATTTT. It is translated as CASSGRGLSTDTQYF. The chain is built from TRBV9 and TRBJ2-3; 7 bases align to TRBD1. The CDR3 length is 15 residues. The germline V gene has CDR1 SGDLS and CDR2 YYNGEE. After removal of 3 bases from V and 0 bases from J, the junction contained 4 bases not matched to a gene. The full variable domain, its missing parts supplied by reference TRBV9 and TRBJ2-3, is DSGVTQTPKHLITATGQRVTLRCSPRSGDLSVYWYQQSLDQGLQFLIQYYNGEERAKGNILERFSAQQFPDLHSELNLSSLELGDSALYFCASSGRGLSTDTQYFGPGTRLTVL.

The chain carries TRBV15 and TRBJ2-7, with a tentative D call TRBD2 (6 bases). Germline V gene sequence: CDR1 LNHNV, CDR2 YYDKDF (reference sequence). The V end lost 3 bases, the J end lost 3 bases, and 18 bases lay between the germline ends. The CDR3 covers 16 residues. CDR3 sequence: CATSSGMTRAGYEQYF. CDR3 nucleotides: TGTGCCACCAGCAGTGGGATGACTAGGGCGGGCTACGAGCAGTACTTC.

The gene calls are TRBV11-2 and TRBJ2-3; D gene ambiguous. The ends were cut back, 5 bases at V and 2 bases at J, with 11 bases in the middle. In germline, CDR1 is SGHAT, CDR2 FQNNGV. This CDR3 has 14 residues. The CDR3 spells CASSVRVVTDTQYF. CDR3 DNA sequence: TGTGCCAGCAGCGTACGGGTCGTCACAGATACGCAGTATTTT.

This chain connects TRBV11-1 to TRBJ2-1, with D possibly matching TRBD2 (6 bases). Germline assignment: CDR1 SGHAT and CDR2 FQDESV (reference sequence). V was cut by 7 bases and J by 3 bases, with 13 bases left in between. CDR3 length: 14 residues. The CDR3: CASMGGPGYNEQFF. CDR3 DNA sequence: TGTGCCAGCATGGGAGGTCCGGGCTACAATGAGCAGTTCTTC.

The rearrangement uses TRBV9 and TRBJ2-2; 10 bases agree with TRBD2. The V gene end was trimmed by 3 bases and the J gene end by 1 base; junction bases not matched to a gene: 3. This CDR3 comprises 16 residues. The germline V gene encodes CDR1 SGDLS and CDR2 YYNGEE. The CDR3: CASSATSGMNTGELFF. CDR3 coding DNA: TGTGCCAGCAGCGCTACTAGCGGGATGAACACCGGGGAGCTGTTTTTT.

This clone was detected a few times. The J gene is TRBJ2-3, the V gene TRBV5-1; D possibly corresponds to TRBD1 (5 bases). Trimming shortened V by 1 base and J by 4 bases, and 7 bases separated the two germline ends. The CDR3 has 13 residues. Germline values: CDR1 SGHRS, CDR2 YFSETQ. The CDR3 loop reads CASSLQGPDTQYF. In DNA, the CDR3 is TGCGCCAGCAGCTTGCAGGGTCCAGATACGCAGTATTTT.

The chain uses TRBV30 and TRBJ2-2; a possible D gene is TRBD1 (6 bases). CDR1 is GTSNPN and CDR2 is SVGIG in the germline V gene (reference sequence). This CDR3 comprises 15 residues. Trimming left V 4 bases short and J 7 bases short, with 19 bases between. In nucleotides, the CDR3 is TGTGCCTGGAAGTCGGTGGGGCCACAGGGCGGGGAGCTGTTTTTT. Protein product: CAWKSVGPQGGELFF.

This clone was seen only once. This rearrangement joins TRBV29-1 to TRBJ2-7, with 8 bases fitting TRBD2. Looked up from germline, CDR1 is SQVTM and CDR2 is ANQGSEA. CDR3 length: 13 amino acids. Unmatched junction bases numbered 5, after V lost 4 bases and J lost 3 bases. The CDR3 region is CSVARAGVYEQYF. The CDR3 region has the DNA TGCAGCGTTGCCCGAGCGGGAGTCTACGAGCAGTACTTC.

In its sample, this clone was seen a few times. The chain couples TRBV11-2 to TRBJ2-7, with D maybe TRBD2 (6 bases). Deletions cut 0 bases from V and 1 base from J, with 10 bases between. Germline V gene sequence: CDR1 SGHAT, CDR2 FQNNGV. The length of the CDR3 is 15 residues. The CDR3 protein is CASSLDRGWSYEQYF. The CDR3 nucleotides are TGTGCCAGCAGCTTAGACCGGGGGTGGTCCTACGAGCAGTACTTC.

The chain is built from TRBV19 and TRBJ1-3, with no clear D. CDR1 LNHDA and CDR2 SQIVND come from the germline V gene (reference sequence). Trimming stripped 1 base from V and 0 bases from J, with 10 bases between. There are 16 residues in the CDR3. Here the CDR3 reads CASSIVGGFSGNTIYF. The CDR3 DNA sequence: TGTGCCAGTAGTATAGTAGGCGGATTCTCTGGAAACACCATATATTTT.